The text below deals with one T cell receptor (beta chain). The trim removed 7 bases at V and 5 bases at J, leaving 12 bases unmatched. The CDR3 is 15 residues long. Germline V lookup: CDR1 SGHKS, CDR2 YYEKEE (reference sequence). This specimen comes from a study of T-cell reconstitution after alpha-beta-depleted transplantation in children. The authors prepared the TCRbeta library with unique molecular identifiers. One entry per CDR3 protein, called by TCRdb with MiXCR from the PCR reads. The sample consists of some 300,000 distinct CDR3 sequences, about a tenth of them appearing once. The clonotype comes from a human donor who donated a stem cell graft to a child with acute lymphoblastic leukemia. The source was PBMCs from the stem cell graft donor, collected from the stem cell graft. V is TRBV5-5 and J is TRBJ1-2; 9 bases line up with TRBD1. CDR3 sequence reads: CASGLTGTGTYGYTF. The CDR3 nucleotides are TGTGCCAGCGGACTAACCGGGACAGGGACGTATGGCTACACCTTC.